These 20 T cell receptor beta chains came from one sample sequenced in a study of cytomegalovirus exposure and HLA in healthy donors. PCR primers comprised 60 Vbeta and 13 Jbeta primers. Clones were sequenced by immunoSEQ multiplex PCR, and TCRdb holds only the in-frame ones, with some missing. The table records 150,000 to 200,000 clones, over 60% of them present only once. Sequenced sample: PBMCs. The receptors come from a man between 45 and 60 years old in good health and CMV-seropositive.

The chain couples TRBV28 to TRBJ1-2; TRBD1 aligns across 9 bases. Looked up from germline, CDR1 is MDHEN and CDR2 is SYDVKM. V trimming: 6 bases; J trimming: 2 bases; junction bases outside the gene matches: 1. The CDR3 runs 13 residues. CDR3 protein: CASRQGANYGYTF. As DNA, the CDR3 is TGTGCCAGCAGACAGGGGGCAAACTATGGCTACACCTTC.

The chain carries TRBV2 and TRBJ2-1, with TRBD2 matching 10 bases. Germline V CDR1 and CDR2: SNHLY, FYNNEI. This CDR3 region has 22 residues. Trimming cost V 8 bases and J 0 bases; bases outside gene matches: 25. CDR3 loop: CASSFPERVAGGRQSSYNEQFF. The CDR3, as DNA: TGTGCCAGCTCGTTTCCAGAAAGGGTAGCGGGGGGCCGACAGAGCTCCTACAATGAGCAGTTCTTC.

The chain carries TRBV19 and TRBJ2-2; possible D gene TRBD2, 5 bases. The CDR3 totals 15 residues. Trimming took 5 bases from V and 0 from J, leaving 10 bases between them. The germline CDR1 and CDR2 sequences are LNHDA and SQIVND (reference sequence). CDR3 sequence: CASSLALSNTGELFF. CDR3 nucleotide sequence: TGTGCCAGTAGTCTAGCCCTCTCGAACACCGGGGAGCTGTTTTTT.

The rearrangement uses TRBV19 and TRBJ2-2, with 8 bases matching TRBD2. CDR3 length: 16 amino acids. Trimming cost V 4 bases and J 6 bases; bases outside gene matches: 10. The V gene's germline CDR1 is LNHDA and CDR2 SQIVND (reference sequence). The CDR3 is CASSTRSGGGAGELFF. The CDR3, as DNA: TGTGCCAGTAGTACAAGGTCGGGGGGGGGAGCCGGGGAGCTGTTTTTT.

CDR3 nucleotide sequence: TGTGCCAGCTACAGGGTGGCCACCGGGGAGCTGTTTTTT. Protein sequence: CASYRVATGELFF. The chain uses TRBV7-9 and TRBJ2-2; TRBD1 is a possible D gene (6 bases). Germline V gives CDR1 SEHNR, CDR2 FQNEAQ (reference sequence). Trimming took 8 bases from V and 4 from J, leaving 11 bases between them. The CDR3 is 13 amino acids.

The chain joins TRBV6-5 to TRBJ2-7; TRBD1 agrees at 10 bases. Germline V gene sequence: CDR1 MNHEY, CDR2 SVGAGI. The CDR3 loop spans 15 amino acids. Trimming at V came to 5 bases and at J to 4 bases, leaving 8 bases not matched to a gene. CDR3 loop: CASSGEGTGVYEQYV. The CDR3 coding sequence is TGTGCCAGCAGTGGCGAAGGGACAGGGGTATACGAGCAGTACGTC.

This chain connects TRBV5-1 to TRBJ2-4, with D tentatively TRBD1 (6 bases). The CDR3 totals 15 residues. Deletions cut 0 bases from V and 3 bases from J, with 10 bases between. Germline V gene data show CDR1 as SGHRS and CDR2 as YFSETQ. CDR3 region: CASSLDRAGKNIQYF. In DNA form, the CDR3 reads TGCGCCAGCAGCTTGGACAGGGCGGGCAAAAACATTCAGTACTTC.

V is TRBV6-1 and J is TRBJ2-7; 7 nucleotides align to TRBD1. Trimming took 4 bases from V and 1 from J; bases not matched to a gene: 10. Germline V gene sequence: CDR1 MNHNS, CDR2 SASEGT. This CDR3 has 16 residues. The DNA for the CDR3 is TGTGCCAGCAGTGCGCCTGACAGGGCCGCGTCCTACGAGCAGTACTTC. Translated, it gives CASSAPDRAASYEQYF.

As DNA, the CDR3 is TGTGCCAGCAGCCCTACCGGGGGGCGGGTGGAGTTCTTC. Translation: CASSPTGGRVEFF. The chain couples TRBV9 to TRBJ2-1, with D possibly being TRBD2 (7 bases). Germline V CDR1 and CDR2: SGDLS, YYNGEE. Trimming stripped 4 bases from V and 14 bases from J, with 19 bases between. CDR3 size: 13 residues.

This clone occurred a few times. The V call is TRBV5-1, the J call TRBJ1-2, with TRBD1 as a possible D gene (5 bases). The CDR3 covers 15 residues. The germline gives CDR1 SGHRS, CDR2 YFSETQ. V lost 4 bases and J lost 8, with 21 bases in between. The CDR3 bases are TGCGCCAGCAGCCCATCCAGCACAGGTTCGTGGGGCTACACCTTC. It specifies CASSPSSTGSWGYTF.

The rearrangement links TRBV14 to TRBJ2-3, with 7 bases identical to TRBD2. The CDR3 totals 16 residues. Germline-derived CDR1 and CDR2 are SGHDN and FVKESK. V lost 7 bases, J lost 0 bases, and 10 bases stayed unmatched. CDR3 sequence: CASTSGSGASTDTQYF. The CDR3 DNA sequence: TGTGCCAGCACCTCAGGGAGCGGGGCCAGCACAGATACGCAGTATTTT.

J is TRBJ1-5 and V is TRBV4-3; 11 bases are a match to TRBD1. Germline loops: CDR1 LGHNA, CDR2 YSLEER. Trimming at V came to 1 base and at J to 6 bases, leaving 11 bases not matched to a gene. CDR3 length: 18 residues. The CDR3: CASSQVLSGQGAGQPQHF. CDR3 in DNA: TGCGCCAGCAGCCAAGTCCTAAGTGGACAGGGGGCTGGTCAGCCCCAGCATTTT.

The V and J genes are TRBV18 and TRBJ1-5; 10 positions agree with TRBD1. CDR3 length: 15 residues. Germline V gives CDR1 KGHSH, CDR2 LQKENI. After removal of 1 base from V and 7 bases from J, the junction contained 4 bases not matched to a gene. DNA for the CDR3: TGTGCCAGCTCACCACTGGGACAGGGGAAGCAGCCCCAGCATTTT. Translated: CASSPLGQGKQPQHF.

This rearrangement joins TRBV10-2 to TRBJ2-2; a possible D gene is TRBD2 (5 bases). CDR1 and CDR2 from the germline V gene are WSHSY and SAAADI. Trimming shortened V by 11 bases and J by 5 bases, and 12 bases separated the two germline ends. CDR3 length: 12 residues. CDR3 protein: CASASGTGELFF. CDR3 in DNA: TGCGCCTCAGCATCGGGAACCGGGGAGCTGTTTTTT.

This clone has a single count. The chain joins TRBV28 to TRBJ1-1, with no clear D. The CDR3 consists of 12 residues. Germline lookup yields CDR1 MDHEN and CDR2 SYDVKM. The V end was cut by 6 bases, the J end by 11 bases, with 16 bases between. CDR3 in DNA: TGTGCCAGCAGGGTCACTATGGGAGATGCTTTCTTT. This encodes CASRVTMGDAFF.

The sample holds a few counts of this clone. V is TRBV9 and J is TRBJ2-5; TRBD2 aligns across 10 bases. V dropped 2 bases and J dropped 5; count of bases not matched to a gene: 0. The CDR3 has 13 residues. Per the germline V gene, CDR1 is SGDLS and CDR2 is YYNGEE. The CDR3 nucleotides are TGTGCCAGCAGCGTTAGCGGGGGGGAGACCCAGTACTTC. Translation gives CASSVSGGETQYF.

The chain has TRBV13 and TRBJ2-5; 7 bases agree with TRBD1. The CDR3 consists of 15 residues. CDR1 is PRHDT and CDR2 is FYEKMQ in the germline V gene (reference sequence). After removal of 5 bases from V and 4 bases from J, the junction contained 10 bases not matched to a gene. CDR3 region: CASSAKIRQGETQYF. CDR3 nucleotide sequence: TGTGCCAGCAGCGCCAAGATTCGACAGGGAGAGACCCAGTACTTC.

The CDR3 protein is CASSQTPGQRLFF. CDR3 bases: TGTGCCAGCAGCCAGACACCGGGACAGAGGCTGTTCTTC. The genes are TRBV7-3 and TRBJ2-1; 7 nucleotides align to TRBD1. V was clipped by 5 bases and J by 15 bases; unmatched bases: 13. The CDR3 covers 13 residues. From germline, CDR1 is SGHTA and CDR2 FQGTGA.

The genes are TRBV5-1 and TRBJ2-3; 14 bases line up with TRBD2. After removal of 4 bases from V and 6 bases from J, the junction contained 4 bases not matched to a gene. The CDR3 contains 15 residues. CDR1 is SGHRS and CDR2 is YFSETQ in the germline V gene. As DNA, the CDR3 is TGCGCCAGCAGCCCGGGACTAGCGGGGGCGGATACGCAGTATTTT. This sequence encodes CASSPGLAGADTQYF.

The CDR3 DNA reads TGCGCCAGCAGCTCCGGGACTAGCGGGGGTAATGAGCAGTTCTTC. Amino acid sequence: CASSSGTSGGNEQFF. The J gene is TRBJ2-1, the V gene TRBV5-1, with 14 bases matching TRBD2. The J segment lost 7 bases and the V segment lost 3 bases, leaving 3 bases of the junction unmatched. This CDR3 comprises 15 residues. Germline CDR1 and CDR2: SGHRS and YFSETQ.